This T cell receptor beta chain emerged from a study of response to subunit inactivated influenza vaccine. In TCRdb, the RT-PCR reads were re-called with MiXCR into one record per CDR3 protein. This sample has about 540,000 distinct CDR3 sequences; around 15% occur once, and the top ten carry roughly 10%. This clonotype was seen ten or more times. No antigen is known for it. CDR3 length equals 16 residues. Unmatched junction bases numbered 10, after V lost 3 bases and J lost 6 bases. The germline gives CDR1 SQVTM, CDR2 ANQGSEA. The study's findings and limits: Authors suggested few new T cells are recruited by each seasonal influenza vaccination.

The TCR was taken from a man aged 50-59 years who received an inactivated influenza vaccine. This sample comprised PBMCs from blood, obtained 12 days after vaccination. The rearrangement joins TRBV29-1 to TRBJ2-3; 12 bases are shared with TRBD2. CDR3 region: CSVELGLAGFVDTQYF. CDR3 in DNA: TGCAGCGTTGAGCTAGGACTAGCGGGGTTTGTGGATACGCAGTATTTT.